The clone carrying this T cell receptor (beta chain) is large. The antigen is undetermined. The CDR3 runs 13 residues. The V end was cut by 3 bases, the J end by 8 bases, with 13 bases between. Findings and limits, study-wide: Around 13% of tumor Treg sequences matched naive CD4+ cells.

Tregs were sorted as CD4+CD25+CD127-/low cells. Adaptor-ligated barcode primers were used to amplify TRBV12-4/TRBJ1-2 clonotypes. TCRdb reanalysed the multiplex PCR reads using MiXCR and keeps one entry per CDR3 protein. Its table records around 90 distinct CDR3 sequences. Sequenced sample: tumor-infiltrating Tregs sorted from the breast tumor. The gene calls are TRBV12-3 or TRBV12-4 and TRBJ1-2; D may be TRBD1 (5 bases). The TCR originated in a female donor with breast cancer. CDR3 sequence: CASSFQGRDGYTF. The CDR3 nucleotides are TGTGCCAGCAGTTTCCAGGGTAGGGACGGCTACACCTTC.